This is a list of T cell receptor beta chains from one sample in a study of beta chain features in type 1 diabetes. Assay used: immunoSEQ multiplex PCR; TCRdb lists only in-frame clones, some missing. The sample carries about 140,000 clones, about 9.7% recorded once. Sequencing used central memory CD4+ T cells from blood. The receptors derive from a woman aged 40 to 49 in good health. Both conserved end residues are part of each CDR3. D genes are given only for firm matches. Clone sizes are given selectively: once, few, many, or a class where the clone is expanded.

clone_size,j_call,v_call,d_call,cdr3_nt,cdr3_aa
-,TRBJ2-5,TRBV5-1,-,TGCGCCAGCAGCTTGTCTCGTACCCGACAGAGGCAAGAGACCCAGTACTTC,CASSLSRTRQRQETQYF
few,TRBJ1-1,TRBV6-1,-,TGTGCCAGCAGACCAATTGGGGGGAGGGACACTGAAGCTTTCTTT,CASRPIGGRDTEAFF
-,TRBJ2-1,TRBV29-1,TRBD2,TGCAGCGCCCGGGGGGGTAGACATCTTACCTACAATGAGCAGTTCTTC,CSARGGRHLTYNEQFF
few,TRBJ2-3,TRBV5-1,-,TGCGCCAGCAGCTTTACCCCGACAGGACCCAGCACAGATACGCAGTATTTT,CASSFTPTGPSTDTQYF
few,TRBJ1-5,TRBV28,TRBD1,TGTGCCAGCACCTGGGGGACAGTGATCCATCAGCCCCAGCATTTT,CASTWGTVIHQPQHF
few,TRBJ1-3,TRBV6-6,TRBD1,TGTGCCAGCATTTCGGGACAGGCGACCGGAAACACCATATATTTT,CASISGQATGNTIYF
-,TRBJ2-5,TRBV9,TRBD2,TGTGCCAGCAGTTTGTTCTGGTCTAGCGGGGGTAAGACCCAGTACTTC,CASSLFWSSGGKTQYF
-,TRBJ2-6,TRBV5-4,TRBD1,TGTGCCAGCAGCTCCACCGGGACAGGGGGCTCTGGGGCCAACGTCCTGACTTTC,CASSSTGTGGSGANVLTF
-,TRBJ2-6,TRBV5-4,-,TGTGCCAGCAGTTCCCAGGGGACGGGGGCCAACGTCCTGACTTTC,CASSSQGTGANVLTF
-,TRBJ2-1,TRBV11-2,-,TGTGCCAGCAGCTTCCAGGGCTTCAATGAGCAGTTCTTC,CASSFQGFNEQFF
-,TRBJ2-1,TRBV11-2,TRBD1,TGTGCCAGCAGCCCCTACAGGGGGATTCCCTACAATGAGCAGTTCTTC,CASSPYRGIPYNEQFF
-,TRBJ1-5,TRBV15,-,TGTGCCACCAGCAGAGTGGGGGCCAATCAGCCCCAGCATTTT,CATSRVGANQPQHF
-,TRBJ1-1,TRBV5-8,TRBD1,TGTGCCAGCAGCCAAAGACAGGGGGAAGCTTTCTTT,CASSQRQGEAFF
-,TRBJ2-3,TRBV10-3,TRBD2,TGTGCCATCAGGCCTAGCGGGGGGGCAGCAGATACGCAGTATTTT,CAIRPSGGAADTQYF
-,TRBJ1-6,TRBV5-1,TRBD1,TGCGCCAGCAGCCTCGGACAGGAGAAGTATAATTCACCCCTCCACTTT,CASSLGQEKYNSPLHF
many,TRBJ1-1,TRBV18,-,TGTGCCAGCTCACCACCGTCTTACAGCCAAGCTTTCTTT,CASSPPSYSQAFF
-,TRBJ2-4,TRBV2,-,TGTGCCAGCAGTACAGGGTTCGAGGGAATGAACATTCAGTACTTC,CASSTGFEGMNIQYF
-,TRBJ2-5,TRBV9,TRBD1,TGTGCCAGCAGCGTAATGGGTGACAGGGAAGAGACCCAGTACTTC,CASSVMGDREETQYF
many,TRBJ2-1,TRBV29-1,-,TGCAGCGTTGGTAGCCGCATTCCCAATGAGCAGTTCTTC,CSVGSRIPNEQFF
few,TRBJ1-1,TRBV29-1,-,TGCAGCGCCGAGGAAGGCCGTTACGCTTTCTTT,CSAEEGRYAFF
many,TRBJ2-1,TRBV18,TRBD2,TGTGCCAGCTCACCACCAAGCCTAGCGGGGAATCGTAAGGAGCAGTTCTTC,CASSPPSLAGNRKEQFF
-,TRBJ1-1,TRBV19,-,TGTGCCAGTGCGGGGACCATGAACACTGAAGCTTTCTTT,CASAGTMNTEAFF
few,TRBJ1-1,TRBV4-2,-,TGTGCCAGCAGCCCCGACAGCCTTAACACTGAAGCTTTCTTT,CASSPDSLNTEAFF
-,TRBJ2-3,TRBV19,-,TGTGCCAGTTCGGGGGAGGTAGATACGCAGTATTTT,CASSGEVDTQYF
few,TRBJ2-6,TRBV19,TRBD1,TGTGCCAGTAGTATAGATCTATATGCGGACAGGGTAAGCTCGTCCGGGGCCAACGTCCTGACTTTC,CASSIDLYADRVSSSGANVLTF
many,TRBJ2-7,TRBV6-6,-,TGTGCCAGCAGTTACTCAGCGCAGGGAGGTACTAGCGAGCAGTACTTC,CASSYSAQGGTSEQYF
few,TRBJ1-1,TRBV9,-,TGTGCCAGCAGCGTAGATGGCGGCATGAACACTGAAGCTTTCTTT,CASSVDGGMNTEAFF
-,TRBJ1-1,TRBV18,TRBD1,TGTGCCAGCTCACCCAGAGTGGGACAGCTAATGAACACTGAAGCTTTCTTT,CASSPRVGQLMNTEAFF
few,TRBJ2-1,TRBV5-4,TRBD1,TGTGCCAGCAGCTCAGGACAGGTGAAATTGGAGCAGTTCTTC,CASSSGQVKLEQFF
-,TRBJ1-2,TRBV9,-,TGTGCCAGCAGCGTAGGGACAGCAAACTATGGCTACACCTTC,CASSVGTANYGYTF
many,TRBJ2-3,TRBV14,TRBD2,TGTGCCAGCAGCCAGGGACTAGGTAGCACAGATACGCAGTATTTT,CASSQGLGSTDTQYF
-,TRBJ1-5,TRBV6-5,-,TGTGCCAGCAGTTCTGGACAGACAAATAGCAATCAGCCCCAGCATTTT,CASSSGQTNSNQPQHF
-,TRBJ2-7,TRBV19,-,TGTGCCAGTAGCCCTCACAGAGGGGGCTCCTACGAGCAGTACTTC,CASSPHRGGSYEQYF
-,TRBJ2-1,TRBV6-1,-,TGTGCCAGCAGTGACAGCGGGTCCTACAATGAGCAGTTCTTC,CASSDSGSYNEQFF
-,TRBJ2-3,TRBV7-9,-,TGTGCCAGCAGCCCGACGCTGGCGGACACAGATACGCAGTATTTT,CASSPTLADTDTQYF
-,TRBJ2-3,TRBV7-8,TRBD2,TGTGCCAGCAGCCTAGGACTAGCGGGGGGGCGGGCCGATACGCAGTATTTT,CASSLGLAGGRADTQYF
few,TRBJ2-1,TRBV2,-,TGTGCCAGCAGTGACCCCCGCTCCTACAATGAGCAGTTCTTC,CASSDPRSYNEQFF
-,TRBJ2-5,TRBV6-5,-,TGTGCCAGCAGGACTGTTCAAGAGACCCAGTACTTC,CASRTVQETQYF
-,TRBJ1-3,TRBV25-1,-,TGTGCCAGCAGAGGACGGTCGGGGTCTGGAAACACCATATATTTT,CASRGRSGSGNTIYF
-,TRBJ2-1,TRBV19,-,TGTGCCAGTAGTATATTGGGCTCGTGGAGGTATGAGCAGTTCTTC,CASSILGSWRYEQFF